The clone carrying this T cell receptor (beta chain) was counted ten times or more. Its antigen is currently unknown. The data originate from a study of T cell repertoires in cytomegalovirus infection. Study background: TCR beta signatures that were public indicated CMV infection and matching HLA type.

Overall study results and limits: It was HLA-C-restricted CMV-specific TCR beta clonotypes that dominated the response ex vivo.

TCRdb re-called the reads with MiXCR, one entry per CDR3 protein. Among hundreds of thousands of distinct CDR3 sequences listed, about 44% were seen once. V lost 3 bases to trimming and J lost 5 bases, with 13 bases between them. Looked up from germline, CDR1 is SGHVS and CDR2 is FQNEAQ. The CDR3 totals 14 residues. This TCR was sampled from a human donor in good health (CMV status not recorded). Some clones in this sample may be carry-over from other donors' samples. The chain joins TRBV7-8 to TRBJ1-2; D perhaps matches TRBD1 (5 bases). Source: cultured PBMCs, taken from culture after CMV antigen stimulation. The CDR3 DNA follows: TGTGCCAGCAGCTTCCAGGGTTCATTATATGGCTACACCTTC. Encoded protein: CASSFQGSLYGYTF.